Listed here are 16 T cell receptor beta chains from one sample, sequenced in a study of glioma-infiltrating T cells after dendritic cell vaccination. Generated by immunoSEQ multiplex PCR, the TCRdb table keeps only in-frame clones and is missing some. The sample shows about 24,000 clones, about nine tenths of them seen only once. Time point denoted: after dendritic cell vaccination, including at tumor progression/relapse. The sample consisted of blood, taken after dendritic cell vaccination. These receptor sequences come from a human donor with glioblastoma.

This rearrangement joins TRBV4-1 to TRBJ1-1; no definite D call. Germline V lookup: CDR1 MGHRA, CDR2 YSYEKL. This CDR3 has 14 residues. V lost 5 bases to trimming and J lost 5 bases, with 15 bases between them. The CDR3 nucleotides read TGCGCCAGCAGCTATTCAGGACGGGAGACTGAAGCTTTCTTT. It codes for CASSYSGRETEAFF.

This clone appeared a single time. The chain carries TRBV5-6 and TRBJ1-2, with 8 bases fitting TRBD1. With V trimmed by 3 bases and J by 4 bases, 8 bases remained unmatched. This CDR3 is 15 amino acids long. Per germline, CDR1 SGHDT and CDR2 YYEEEE. DNA for the CDR3: TGTGCCAGCAGCTATGGGACAGGTGACGCCTATGGCTACACCTTC. Its protein product is CASSYGTGDAYGYTF.

V is TRBV7-2 and J is TRBJ1-1; 8 nucleotides line up with TRBD1. Germline lookup yields CDR1 SGHTA and CDR2 FQGNSA. V dropped 2 bases and J dropped 4; count of bases not matched to a gene: 6. This CDR3 has 15 amino acids. This CDR3 reads CASSLYQGATTEAFF. The CDR3 DNA sequence: TGTGCCAGCAGCTTATATCAGGGGGCTACCACTGAAGCTTTCTTT. The full variable domain, completed using reference TRBV7-2 and TRBJ1-1, is GAGVSQSPSNKVTEKGKDVELRCDPISGHTALYWYRQSLGQGLEFLIYFQGNSAPDKSGLPSDRFSAERTGGSVSTLTIQRTQQEDSAVYLCASSLYQGATTEAFFGQGTRLTVV.

The J gene is TRBJ2-6, the V gene TRBV19, with a possible D match to TRBD1 (6 bases). The CDR3 sequence is 15 residues long. V lost 5 bases to trimming and J lost 0 bases, with 8 bases between them. Germline-derived CDR1 and CDR2 are LNHDA and SQIVND (reference sequence). CDR3 sequence (DNA): TGTGCCAGTAGTCCGGGACACTCTGGGGCCAACGTCCTGACTTTC. As protein: CASSPGHSGANVLTF.

The chain combines TRBV27 with TRBJ1-2; D may be TRBD1 (5 bases). This CDR3 contains 13 residues. Per germline, CDR1 MNHEY and CDR2 SMNVEV (reference sequence). Trimming took 6 bases from V and 6 from J, leaving 14 bases between them. This chain's CDR3 is CASSLGGTDGYTF. CDR3 nucleotides: TGTGCCAGCAGCCTAGGAGGGACGGATGGCTACACCTTC.

The chain is built from TRBV5-4 and TRBJ2-1, with D possibly TRBD2 on 5 matching bases. The ends were cut back, 4 bases at V and 5 bases at J, with 16 bases in the middle. Germline-derived CDR1 and CDR2 are SGHNT and YYREEE (reference sequence). The CDR3 has 15 residues. The CDR3 region has the DNA TGTGCCAGCAGCCCGTCGGACGGGGAAAACAATGAGCAGTTCTTC. Translating it yields CASSPSDGENNEQFF.

The chain recombines TRBV18 with TRBJ1-5; 8 bases map to TRBD1. The CDR3 totals 13 residues. Trimming took 3 bases from V and 7 from J; bases not matched to a gene: 2. The V gene's germline CDR1 is KGHSH and CDR2 LQKENI. CDR3 DNA: TGTGCCAGCTCACCCCAGGGGGCCCAGCCCCAGCATTTT. Protein: CASSPQGAQPQHF.

This chain uses TRBV6-4 with TRBJ2-5; TRBD2 might be the D (5 bases). Trimming removed 8 bases at V and 5 bases at J, with 15 bases between. The CDR3 contains 13 residues. Germline V gene lookup returns CDR1 MRHNA and CDR2 SNTAGT. The CDR3 loop is CASARDERETQYF. The CDR3 bases are TGTGCCAGCGCCCGGGATGAAAGGGAGACCCAGTACTTC.

This chain joins TRBV2 and TRBJ1-1; D ambiguous. The length of the CDR3 is 17 residues. Trimming removed 0 bases from V and 5 bases from J, with 19 bases in between. Germline V gene data show CDR1 as SNHLY and CDR2 as FYNNEI. The CDR3 sequence: CASSEAPYVRAQTEAFF. CDR3 bases: TGTGCCAGCAGTGAAGCCCCTTACGTGCGGGCTCAGACTGAAGCTTTCTTT. The complete variable domain, with remaining parts taken from reference TRBV2 and TRBJ1-1, reads EPEVTQTPSHQVTQMGQEVILRCVPISNHLYFYWYRQILGQKVEFLVSFYNNEISEKSEIFDDQFSVERPDGSNFTLKIRSTKLEDSAMYFCASSEAPYVRAQTEAFFGQGTRLTVV.

This clone came up a few times. The genes are TRBV4-1 and TRBJ1-3, with D unresolved. V lost 1 base, J lost 2 bases, and 12 bases lay in between. Germline CDR1 MGHRA, CDR2 YSYEKL. The CDR3 covers 16 residues. The DNA of the CDR3 is TGCGCCAGCAGCCAAGGATTTGGCAGGACTGGAAACACCATATATTTT. Encoded protein: CASSQGFGRTGNTIYF.

This clone has only one observation. V gene TRBV29-1 combines with J gene TRBJ1-2; TRBD1 agrees at 9 bases. The length of the CDR3 is 15 residues. The ends lost 6 bases at V and 3 bases at J; junction bases unmatched: 11. The V gene's germline CDR1 is SQVTM and CDR2 ANQGSEA. The CDR3 bases are TGCAGCGTCGCGGACCCCCGGACAGGGGACTATGGCTACACCTTC. It specifies CSVADPRTGDYGYTF.

This chain connects TRBV5-8 to TRBJ1-6; D uncertain. V was clipped by 0 bases and J by 8 bases, with 12 bases between them. CDR3 length: 15 residues. CDR1 is SGHTS, CDR2 YDEGEE, per germline. The CDR3 nucleotides read TGTGCCAGCAGCTTGGACGAGGCGGTTGATTCACCCCTCCACTTT. It is translated as CASSLDEAVDSPLHF.

The chain uses TRBV20-1 and TRBJ2-7; 7 bases agree with TRBD2. The V gene end was trimmed by 4 bases and the J gene end by 9 bases; junction bases not matched to a gene: 6. Germline V gene lookup returns CDR1 DFQATT and CDR2 SNEGSKA (reference sequence). The CDR3 extends over 11 amino acids. In DNA, the CDR3 is TGCAGTGCTAAGCTCCGGGAGGCGCAGTACTTC. Encoded protein: CSAKLREAQYF.

V gene TRBV18 combines with J gene TRBJ2-5, with 7 nucleotides matching TRBD2. The trim removed 3 bases at V and 2 bases at J, leaving 6 bases unmatched. Germline CDR1 and CDR2: KGHSH and LQKENI. The CDR3 runs to 15 residues. Here the CDR3 DNA reads TGTGCCAGCTCACCGGTCCCGGGGGGTCAAGAGACCCAGTACTTC. This encodes CASSPVPGGQETQYF.

The chain carries TRBV2 and TRBJ2-2; D might be TRBD2 (6 bases). V lost 4 bases and J 6 bases, leaving 15 bases between the germline ends. This CDR3 is 15 amino acids long. CDR1 and CDR2 (germline): SNHLY, FYNNEI. CDR3 amino acids: CASSVLARIAGELFF. The CDR3 DNA sequence: TGTGCCAGCAGTGTACTAGCTAGGATCGCCGGGGAGCTGTTTTTT.

The chain uses TRBV7-9 and TRBJ2-1; perhaps TRBD1 as D (6 bases). This CDR3 region has 14 residues. V dropped 1 base and J dropped 7 bases, with 11 bases sitting between them. Germline V gene lookup returns CDR1 SEHNR and CDR2 FQNEAQ (reference sequence). In nucleotides, the CDR3 is TGTGCCAGCAGCTTAGGACAGGATGAAAATGAGCAGTTCTTC. Translated, it gives CASSLGQDENEQFF.